This T cell receptor (beta chain) was documented in a study of blood T cell repertoires in COVID-19. Study background: Sample material is recorded as cDNA or gDNA derived from T cells, B-cell-depleted T cells, or PBMCs.

Source study methods: Reference gene primer amplification yielded estimated nucleated cell counts. Sequenced by immunoSEQ multiplex PCR; TCRdb stores in-frame clones only, minus some. Clone size and V and J calls were adopted from that table, with D and trimming inferred from the DNA. The repertoire has hundreds of thousands of clones, roughly 90% of them found once; the top ten carry 6% to 8.5%. Germline CDR1 and CDR2: GTSNPN and SVGIG (reference sequence). This CDR3 comprises 13 residues. Trimming removed 0 bases at V and 2 bases at J, with 6 bases between. Enrollment of patients from Seattle took place during active infection, with longitudinal follow-up.

The sequencing sample was made of peripheral blood. The chain couples TRBV30 to TRBJ2-3; no definite D call. The sequence came from a woman in her seventies with COVID-19, enrolled during active disease. As DNA, the CDR3 is TGTGCCTGGAGTGTATCCTACACAGATACGCAGTATTTT. Residues: CAWSVSYTDTQYF.